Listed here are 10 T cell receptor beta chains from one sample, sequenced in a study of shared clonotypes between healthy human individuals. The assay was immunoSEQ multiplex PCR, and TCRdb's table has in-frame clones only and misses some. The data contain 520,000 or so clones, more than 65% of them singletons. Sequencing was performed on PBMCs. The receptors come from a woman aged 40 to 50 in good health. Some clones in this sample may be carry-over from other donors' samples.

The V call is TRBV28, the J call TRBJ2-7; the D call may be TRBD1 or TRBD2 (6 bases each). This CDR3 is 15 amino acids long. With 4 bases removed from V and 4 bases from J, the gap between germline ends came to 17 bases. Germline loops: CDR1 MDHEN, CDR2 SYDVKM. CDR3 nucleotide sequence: TGTGCCAGCAGTTCGAGGGGGGCCAACAATTACGAGCAGTACTTC. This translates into CASSSRGANNYEQYF.

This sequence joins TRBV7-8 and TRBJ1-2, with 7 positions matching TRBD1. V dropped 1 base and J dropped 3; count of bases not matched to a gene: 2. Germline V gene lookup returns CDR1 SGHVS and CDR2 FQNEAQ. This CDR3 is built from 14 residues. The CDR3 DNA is TGTGCCAGCAGCTTAGATCAGGGGGACTATGGCTACACCTTC. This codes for CASSLDQGDYGYTF. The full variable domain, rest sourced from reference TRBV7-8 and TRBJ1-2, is GAGVSQSPRYKVAKRGQDVALRCDPISGHVSLFWYQQALGQGPEFLTYFQNEAQLDKSGLPSDRFFAERPEGSVSTLKIQRTQQEDSAVYLCASSLDQGDYGYTFGSGTRLTVV.

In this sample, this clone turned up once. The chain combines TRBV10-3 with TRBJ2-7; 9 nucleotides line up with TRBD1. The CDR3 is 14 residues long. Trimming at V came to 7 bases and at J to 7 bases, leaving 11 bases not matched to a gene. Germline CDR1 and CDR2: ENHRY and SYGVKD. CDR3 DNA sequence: TGTGCCATCACGGGGAGTGGACAGGGGCATGAGCAGTACTTC. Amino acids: CAITGSGQGHEQYF.

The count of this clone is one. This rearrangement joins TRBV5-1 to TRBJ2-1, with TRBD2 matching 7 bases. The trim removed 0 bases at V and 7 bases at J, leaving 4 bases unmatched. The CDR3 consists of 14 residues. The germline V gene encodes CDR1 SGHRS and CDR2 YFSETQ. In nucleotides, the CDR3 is TGCGCCAGCAGCTTGGGCCTACTAGCGAATGAGCAGTTCTTC. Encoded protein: CASSLGLLANEQFF.

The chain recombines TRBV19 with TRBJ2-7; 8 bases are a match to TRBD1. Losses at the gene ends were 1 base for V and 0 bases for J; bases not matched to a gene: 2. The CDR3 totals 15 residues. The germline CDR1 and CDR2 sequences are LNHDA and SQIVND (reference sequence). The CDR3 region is CASSIGQGASYEQYF. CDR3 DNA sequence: TGTGCCAGTAGTATAGGGCAGGGGGCCTCCTACGAGCAGTACTTC.

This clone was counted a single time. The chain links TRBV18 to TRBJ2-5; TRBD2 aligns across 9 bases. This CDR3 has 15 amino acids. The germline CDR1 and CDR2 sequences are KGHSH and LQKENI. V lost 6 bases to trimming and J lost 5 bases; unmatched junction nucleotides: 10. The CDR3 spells CASSVNSGSLETQYF. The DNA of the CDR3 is TGTGCCAGCTCGGTAAATAGCGGGAGTCTGGAGACCCAGTACTTC.

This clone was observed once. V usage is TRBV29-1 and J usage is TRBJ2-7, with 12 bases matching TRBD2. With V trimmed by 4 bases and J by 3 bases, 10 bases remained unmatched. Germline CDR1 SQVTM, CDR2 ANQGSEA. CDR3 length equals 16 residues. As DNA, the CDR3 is TGCAGCGTTGTGGCCAGACTAGCGGGAGTGGACTACGAGCAGTACTTC. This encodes CSVVARLAGVDYEQYF.

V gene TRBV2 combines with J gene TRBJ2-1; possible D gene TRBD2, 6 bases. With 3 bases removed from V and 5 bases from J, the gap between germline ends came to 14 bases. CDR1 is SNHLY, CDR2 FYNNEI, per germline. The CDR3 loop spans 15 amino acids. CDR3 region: CASSETGVRDNEQFF. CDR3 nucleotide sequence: TGTGCCAGCAGTGAGACGGGAGTTAGGGACAATGAGCAGTTCTTC.

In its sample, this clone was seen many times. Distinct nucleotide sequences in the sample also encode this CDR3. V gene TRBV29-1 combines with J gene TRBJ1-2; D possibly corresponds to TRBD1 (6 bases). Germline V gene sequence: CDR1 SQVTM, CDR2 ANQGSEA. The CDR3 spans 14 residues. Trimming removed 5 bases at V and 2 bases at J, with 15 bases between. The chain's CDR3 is CSVPLGGLNYGYTF. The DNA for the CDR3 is TGCAGCGTTCCCCTGGGGGGCCTGAACTATGGCTACACCTTC.

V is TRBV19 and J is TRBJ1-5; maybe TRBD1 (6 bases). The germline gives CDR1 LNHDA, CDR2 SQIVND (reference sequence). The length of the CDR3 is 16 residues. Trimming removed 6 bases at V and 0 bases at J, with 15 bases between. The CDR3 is CASSPMTGISNQPQHF. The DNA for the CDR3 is TGTGCCAGTAGCCCCATGACAGGAATTAGCAATCAGCCCCAGCATTTT.